This is a list of T cell receptor beta chains from one sample in a study of blood T cell repertoires in COVID-19. Measured with immunoSEQ multiplex PCR; TCRdb has only the in-frame clones, and not every one. This sample has about 180,000 clones, with about 86% found just once. Sequenced input: peripheral blood. Every receptor here comes from a man in his forties or fifties with active or convalescent COVID-19. Both conserved end residues are part of each CDR3. The order of the fields is D gene, V gene, J gene, clone size, CDR3 length, CDR3 protein, CDR3 DNA. A D gene is named only where the DNA matches it firmly. Clone size is stated in some rows and not others, as once, few, many or a class when expanded.

NA	TRBV12-3/TRBV12-4	TRBJ1-1	NA	11	CASSPGAVAFF	TGTGCCAGCAGTCCGGGAGCTGTAGCTTTCTTT
TRBD2	TRBV10-3	TRBJ2-7	NA	16	CAISEHRTSGTYEQYF	TGTGCCATCAGTGAGCATCGGACTAGCGGCACCTACGAGCAGTACTTC
NA	TRBV11-3	TRBJ2-5	NA	15	CASSLSLGGQETQYF	TGTGCCAGCAGCTTGAGTCTAGGGGGCCAAGAGACCCAGTACTTC
TRBD2	TRBV29-1	TRBJ2-3	NA	15	CSVPRLRGGADTQYF	TGCAGCGTTCCGCGCCTACGGGGGGGAGCAGATACGCAGTATTTT
TRBD1	TRBV18	TRBJ1-1	once	16	CASSPVITGVSTEAFF	TGTGCCAGCTCACCGGTTATCACAGGGGTTAGCACTGAAGCTTTCTTT
NA	TRBV19	TRBJ1-2	NA	12	CASTDTGYGYTF	TGTGCCAGTACCGATACAGGGTATGGCTACACCTTC
TRBD1	TRBV28	TRBJ1-2	NA	15	CASSLGGQGPSGYTF	TGTGCCAGCAGTTTAGGTGGACAGGGCCCGTCTGGCTACACCTTC
TRBD1	TRBV11-1	TRBJ2-1	NA	14	CASSLDRGHGEQFF	TGTGCCAGCAGCTTGGACAGGGGGCATGGTGAGCAGTTCTTC
NA	TRBV4-2	TRBJ2-6	NA	16	CASSPQANSGANVLTF	TGTGCCAGCAGCCCTCAGGCGAACTCTGGGGCCAACGTCCTGACTTTC
NA	TRBV24-1	TRBJ2-3	NA	14	CATSELDSTDTQYF	TGTGCCACCAGTGAACTAGACAGCACAGATACGCAGTATTTT
NA	TRBV6-5	TRBJ1-1	few	13	CASSYDGGTEAFF	TGTGCCAGCAGTTACGACGGAGGAACTGAAGCTTTCTTT
NA	TRBV4-1	TRBJ1-2	NA	14	CASRLMGTDYGYTF	TGCGCCAGCAGACTAATGGGTACGGACTATGGCTACACCTTC
NA	TRBV5-1	TRBJ2-7	NA	15	CASSYTGPTYYEQYF	TGCGCCAGCAGCTACACAGGACCCACTTACTACGAGCAGTACTTC
NA	TRBV9	TRBJ2-3	NA	14	CASTPRSGVDTQYF	TGTGCCAGCACCCCTCGTTCCGGGGTAGATACGCAGTATTTT
TRBD2	TRBV15	TRBJ2-5	NA	13	CATSTGGQETQYF	TGTGCCACCTCCACCGGGGGGCAAGAGACCCAGTACTTC
TRBD1	TRBV5-1	TRBJ1-4	once	15	CASSPGQGRFEKLFF	TGCGCCAGCAGCCCGGGACAGGGAAGATTCGAAAAACTGTTTTTT
NA	TRBV27	TRBJ1-5	NA	14	CASSFSRQNQPQHF	TGTGCCAGCAGTTTTTCCAGGCAGAATCAGCCCCAGCATTTT
NA	TRBV15	TRBJ2-1	NA	16	CATSRGSGPNYNEQFF	TGTGCCACCAGCAGAGGAAGCGGCCCTAATTACAATGAGCAGTTCTTC
NA	TRBV7-3	TRBJ1-3	NA	15	CASSLMGGSGNTIYF	TGTGCCAGCAGCTTAATGGGGGGCTCTGGAAACACCATATATTTT
NA	TRBV28	TRBJ2-2	NA	12	CASSFRTGELFF	TGTGCCAGCAGTTTCCGCACCGGGGAGCTGTTTTTT
TRBD1	TRBV5-4	TRBJ1-4	NA	16	CASSTGQGTANEKLFF	TGTGCCAGCAGCACGGGACAGGGGACGGCTAATGAAAAACTGTTTTTT
TRBD1	TRBV18	TRBJ1-2	NA	14	CASSGQGLGYGYTF	TGTGCCAGCTCAGGACAGGGCCTCGGCTATGGCTACACCTTC
NA	TRBV12-3/TRBV12-4	TRBJ1-2	few	11	CASSNREGYTF	TGTGCCAGCAGTAACAGGGAGGGCTACACCTTC
NA	TRBV19	TRBJ2-7	NA	15	CASSTTTQSSYEQYF	TGTGCCAGTAGTACTACGACACAGAGCTCCTACGAGCAGTACTTC
TRBD1	TRBV19	TRBJ2-1	NA	13	CASSIRGLNEQFF	TGTGCCAGTAGTATCAGGGGGCTTAATGAGCAGTTCTTC
NA	TRBV18	TRBJ1-2	NA	15	CASSPVGHLNYGYTF	TGTGCCAGCTCACCAGTGGGACATTTAAACTATGGCTACACCTTC
TRBD2	TRBV5-6	TRBJ2-5	NA	15	CASSLGLAGQETQYF	TGTGCCAGCAGCTTGGGTCTAGCGGGGCAAGAGACCCAGTACTTC
TRBD2	TRBV6-6	TRBJ2-3	NA	14	CASRGLAGGDTQYF	TGTGCCAGCAGGGGACTAGCGGGGGGGGATACGCAGTATTTT
NA	TRBV24-1	TRBJ2-7	NA	12	CATSDLGGEQYF	TGTGCCACCAGTGATTTGGGAGGCGAGCAGTACTTC
NA	TRBV6-2/TRBV6-3	TRBJ2-7	NA	16	CASSYSPQGNSYEQYF	TGTGCCAGCAGTTACTCTCCACAGGGAAACTCCTACGAGCAGTACTTC
TRBD2	TRBV6-2/TRBV6-3	TRBJ2-7	once	14	CASSYRTSRYEQYF	TGTGCCAGCAGTTATCGGACTAGCCGCTACGAGCAGTACTTC
NA	TRBV11-2	TRBJ1-2	NA	13	CASSSQILYGYTF	TGTGCCAGCAGCTCACAGATATTGTATGGCTACACCTTC
TRBD1	TRBV10-2	TRBJ2-7	NA	15	CASSDSGTGGYEQYF	TGCGCCAGCAGTGATTCCGGGACAGGGGGCTACGAGCAGTACTTC
NA	TRBV5-4	TRBJ1-1	NA	14	CASSLDVEDTEAFF	TGTGCCAGCAGCCTGGACGTGGAGGACACTGAAGCTTTCTTT
NA	TRBV7-9	TRBJ1-5	NA	12	CASSFLNQPQHF	TGTGCCAGCAGCTTCCTGAATCAGCCCCAGCATTTT
TRBD1	TRBV11-2	TRBJ1-2	NA	15	CASSFRGQGAPGYTF	TGTGCCAGCAGCTTTAGGGGACAGGGGGCGCCTGGCTACACCTTC
TRBD1	TRBV28	TRBJ2-3	NA	16	CASSFIAGLQGATQYF	TGTGCCAGCAGTTTTATAGCAGGCCTACAGGGGGCAACGCAGTATTTT
TRBD1	TRBV28	TRBJ1-2	NA	16	CASSLFSTGENYGYTF	TGTGCCAGCAGTTTATTCTCCACAGGGGAAAACTATGGCTACACCTTC
NA	TRBV30	TRBJ1-3	once	14	CAWSVGSSGNTIYF	TGTGCCTGGAGTGTTGGGAGCTCTGGAAACACCATATATTTT
NA	TRBV19	TRBJ2-3	NA	17	CASSTAWVAISTDTQYF	TGTGCCAGTAGTACGGCGTGGGTAGCGATTAGCACAGATACGCAGTATTTT
TRBD2	TRBV28	TRBJ2-5	once	16	CASSFGLAGGQETQYF	TGTGCCAGCAGTTTCGGCCTAGCGGGGGGGCAAGAGACCCAGTACTTC
NA	TRBV19	TRBJ2-2	NA	16	CASSPQGLANTGELFF	TGTGCCAGTAGTCCCCAGGGACTCGCGAACACCGGGGAGCTGTTTTTT
NA	TRBV4-1	TRBJ2-7	NA	15	CASSLGTPGPYEQYF	TGCGCCAGCAGTCTCGGGACTCCCGGCCCCTACGAGCAGTACTTC
TRBD1	TRBV24-1	TRBJ2-1	NA	16	CATSDSGQGSRNEQFF	TGTGCCACCAGTGACTCGGGACAGGGTTCTCGGAATGAGCAGTTCTTC
TRBD1	TRBV11-1	TRBJ2-2	NA	13	CASSIQGAGELFF	TGTGCCAGCAGCATACAGGGGGCCGGGGAGCTGTTTTTT
NA	TRBV18	TRBJ1-1	NA	13	CASSEGRNMLAFF	TGTGCCAGCTCAGAGGGCAGGAATATGTTGGCTTTCTTT
TRBD2	TRBV9	TRBJ2-3	NA	15	CASSYSGGNADTQYF	TGTGCCAGCAGCTATAGCGGGGGGAATGCAGATACGCAGTATTTT
TRBD2	TRBV19	TRBJ2-7	NA	15	CASSISLAGKHEQYF	TGTGCCAGTAGTATATCGCTAGCGGGGAAGCACGAGCAGTACTTC
TRBD1	TRBV18	TRBJ1-4	NA	14	CASSPGTGDEKLFF	TGTGCCAGCTCACCCGGGACAGGGGACGAAAAACTGTTTTTT
TRBD1	TRBV3-1/TRBV3-2	TRBJ1-3	NA	15	CASSEDRGIRNTIYF	TGTGCCAGCAGCGAAGACAGGGGGATTAGAAACACCATATATTTT
TRBD1	TRBV19	TRBJ2-3	NA	15	CASSIQGARTDTQYF	TGTGCCAGTAGTATACAGGGGGCCCGCACAGATACGCAGTATTTT
NA	TRBV7-9	TRBJ1-1	NA	13	CASSRTGNTEAFF	TGTGCCAGCAGCAGAACAGGGAACACTGAAGCTTTCTTT
NA	TRBV6-1	TRBJ2-5	few	13	CASSEVVRVWWYF	TGTGCCAGCAGTGAAGTTGTCAGGGTTTGGTGGTACTTC
NA	TRBV27	TRBJ2-2	NA	15	CASRGVEGNTGELFF	TGTGCCAGCAGGGGCGTGGAGGGGAACACCGGGGAGCTGTTTTTT
NA	TRBV5-6	TRBJ1-6	NA	14	CASSPLVPYSPLHF	TGTGCCAGCAGCCCCTTAGTCCCCTATTCACCCCTCCACTTT
NA	TRBV18	TRBJ2-5	NA	13	CASSPGQRETQYF	TGTGCCAGCTCACCAGGACAGAGAGAGACCCAGTACTTC
NA	TRBV10-3	TRBJ1-2	NA	12	CATAKGQGGYTF	TGTGCCACCGCGAAAGGTCAGGGTGGCTACACCTTC
NA	TRBV28	TRBJ1-2	NA	12	CASRTTAAGYTF	TGTGCCTCCCGCACGACAGCTGCTGGCTACACCTTC
TRBD1	TRBV28	TRBJ1-2	NA	14	CASSSGTGAGGYTF	TGTGCCAGCAGCTCCGGGACAGGGGCTGGCGGCTACACCTTC
TRBD1	TRBV19	TRBJ1-2	many	15	CASSITGQPPGGYTF	TGTGCCAGTAGTATAACGGGACAGCCCCCCGGGGGCTACACCTTC